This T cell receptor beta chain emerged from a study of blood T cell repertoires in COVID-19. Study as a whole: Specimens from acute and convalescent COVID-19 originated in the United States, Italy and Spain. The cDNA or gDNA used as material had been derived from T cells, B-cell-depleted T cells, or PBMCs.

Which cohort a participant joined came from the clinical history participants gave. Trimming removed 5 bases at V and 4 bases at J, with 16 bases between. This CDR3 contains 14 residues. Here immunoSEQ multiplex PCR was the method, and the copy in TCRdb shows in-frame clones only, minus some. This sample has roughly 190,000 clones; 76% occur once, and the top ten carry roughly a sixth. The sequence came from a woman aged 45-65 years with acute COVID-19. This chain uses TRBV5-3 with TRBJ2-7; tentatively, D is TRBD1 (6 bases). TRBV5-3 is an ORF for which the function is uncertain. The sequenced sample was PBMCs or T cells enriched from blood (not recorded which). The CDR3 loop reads CARRRQDGSYEQYV. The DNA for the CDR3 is TGTGCCAGAAGGCGACAGGATGGAAGTTACGAGCAGTACGTC.